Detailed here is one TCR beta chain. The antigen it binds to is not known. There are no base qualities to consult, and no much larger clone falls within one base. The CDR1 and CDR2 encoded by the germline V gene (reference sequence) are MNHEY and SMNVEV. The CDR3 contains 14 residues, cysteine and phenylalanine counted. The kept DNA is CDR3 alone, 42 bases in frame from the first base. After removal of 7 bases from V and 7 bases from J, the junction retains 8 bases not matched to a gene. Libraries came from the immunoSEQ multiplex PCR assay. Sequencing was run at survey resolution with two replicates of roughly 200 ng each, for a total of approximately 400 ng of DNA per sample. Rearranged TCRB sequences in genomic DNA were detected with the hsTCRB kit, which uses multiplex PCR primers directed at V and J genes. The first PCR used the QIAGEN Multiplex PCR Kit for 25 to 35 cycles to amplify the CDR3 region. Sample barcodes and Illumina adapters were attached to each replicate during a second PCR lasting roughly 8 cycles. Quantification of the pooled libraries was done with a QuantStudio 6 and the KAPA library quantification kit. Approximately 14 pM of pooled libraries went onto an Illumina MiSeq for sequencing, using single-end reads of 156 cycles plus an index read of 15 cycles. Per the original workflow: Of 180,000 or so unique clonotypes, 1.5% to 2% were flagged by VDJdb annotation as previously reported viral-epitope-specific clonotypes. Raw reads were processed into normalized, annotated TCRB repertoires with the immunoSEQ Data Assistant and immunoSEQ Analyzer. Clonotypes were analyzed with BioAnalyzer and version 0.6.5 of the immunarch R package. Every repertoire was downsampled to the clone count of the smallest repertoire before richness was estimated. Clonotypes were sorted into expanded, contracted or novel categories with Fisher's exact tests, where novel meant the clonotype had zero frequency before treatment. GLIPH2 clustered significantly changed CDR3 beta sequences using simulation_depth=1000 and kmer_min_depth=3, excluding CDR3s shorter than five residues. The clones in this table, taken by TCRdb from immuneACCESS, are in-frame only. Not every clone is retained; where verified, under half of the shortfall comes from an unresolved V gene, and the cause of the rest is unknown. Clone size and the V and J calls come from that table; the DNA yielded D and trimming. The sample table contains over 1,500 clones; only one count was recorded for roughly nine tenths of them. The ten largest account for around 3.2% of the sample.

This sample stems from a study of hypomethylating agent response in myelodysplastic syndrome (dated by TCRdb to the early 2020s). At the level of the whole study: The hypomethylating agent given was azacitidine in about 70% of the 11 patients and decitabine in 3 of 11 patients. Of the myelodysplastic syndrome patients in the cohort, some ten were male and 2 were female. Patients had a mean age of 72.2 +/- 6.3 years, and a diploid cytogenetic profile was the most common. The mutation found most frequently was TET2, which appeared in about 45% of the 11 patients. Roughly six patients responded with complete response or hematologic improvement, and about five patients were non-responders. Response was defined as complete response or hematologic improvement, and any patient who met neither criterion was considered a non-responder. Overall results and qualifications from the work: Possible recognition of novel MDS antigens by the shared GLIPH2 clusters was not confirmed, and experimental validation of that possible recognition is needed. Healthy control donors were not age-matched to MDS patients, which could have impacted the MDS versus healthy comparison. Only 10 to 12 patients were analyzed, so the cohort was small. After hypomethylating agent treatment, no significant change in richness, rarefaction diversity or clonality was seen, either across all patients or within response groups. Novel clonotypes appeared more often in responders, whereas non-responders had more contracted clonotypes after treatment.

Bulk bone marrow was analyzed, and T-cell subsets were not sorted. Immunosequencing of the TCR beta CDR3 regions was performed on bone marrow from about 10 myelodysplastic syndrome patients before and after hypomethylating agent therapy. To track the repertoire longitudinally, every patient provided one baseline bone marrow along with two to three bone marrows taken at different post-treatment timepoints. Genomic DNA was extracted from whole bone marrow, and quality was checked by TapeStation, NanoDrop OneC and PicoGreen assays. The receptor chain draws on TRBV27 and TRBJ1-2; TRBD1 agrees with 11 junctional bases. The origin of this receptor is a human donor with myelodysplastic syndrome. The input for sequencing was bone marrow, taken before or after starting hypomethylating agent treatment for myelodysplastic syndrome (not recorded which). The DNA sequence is TGTGCCAGCAAAGGACAGGGGGCGGTAATTGGCTACACCTTC. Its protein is CASKGQGAVIGYTF.